One sample yielded the 8 T cell receptor beta chains listed below, sequenced in a study of blood T cell repertoires in COVID-19. TCRdb's copy holds only in-frame clones and misses some; the assay was immunoSEQ multiplex PCR. The top ten hold roughly 1.6% of the sample, which has roughly 240,000 clones, about 89% seen once. The sequenced sample consisted of peripheral blood. These receptors were taken from a woman aged 55-70 years who had recovered from COVID-19.

The rearrangement joins TRBV20-1 to TRBJ1-6, with a possible D match to TRBD1 (5 bases). The CDR3 extends over 15 amino acids. The V end was cut by 4 bases, the J end by 7 bases, with 17 bases between. Germline V lookup: CDR1 DFQATT, CDR2 SNEGSKA (reference sequence). The CDR3 protein is CSAIDARQRNSPLHF. The CDR3 DNA is TGCAGTGCTATTGATGCAAGACAGAGAAATTCACCCCTCCACTTT.

The chain couples TRBV28 to TRBJ2-4, with TRBD1 matching 7 bases. CDR1 and CDR2 from the germline V gene are MDHEN and SYDVKM. This CDR3 is built from 14 residues. J was trimmed by 0 bases and V by 9 bases; bases with no gene match: 5. This CDR3 is CASRDSLAKNIQYF. The CDR3 DNA sequence: TGTGCCAGTCGGGACAGCTTAGCCAAAAACATTCAGTACTTC.

The chain joins TRBV3-1 (or the pseudogene TRBV3-2) to TRBJ2-4, with D possibly TRBD1 on 6 matching bases. CDR3 length: 14 residues. In germline, CDR1 is LGHDT, CDR2 YNNKEL (reference sequence). The V gene lost 4 bases and the J gene lost 4 bases, with 11 bases spanning the gap. The chain's CDR3 is CASSLPGQKNIQYF. The DNA for the CDR3 is TGTGCCAGCAGCCTGCCGGGACAAAAAAACATTCAGTACTTC.

The chain has TRBV6-5 and TRBJ2-2; maybe TRBD2 (5 bases). The CDR3 length is 15 residues. CDR1 is MNHEY and CDR2 is SVGAGI in the germline V gene. V was cut by 6 bases and J by 0 bases, with 11 bases left in between. CDR3 coding DNA: TGTGCCAGCAGAGGACTGAGAGCGAACACCGGGGAGCTGTTTTTT. This gives the protein CASRGLRANTGELFF.

The chain joins TRBV5-1 to TRBJ1-2, with a weak D call TRBD1 (6 bases). Germline-derived CDR1 and CDR2 are SGHRS and YFSETQ. The ends were cut back, 2 bases at V and 4 bases at J, with 15 bases in the middle. The CDR3 length is 15 residues. DNA for the CDR3: TGCGCCAGCAGCTTACGGGGGGCGGGAAGCTATGGCTACACCTTC. Its translation is CASSLRGAGSYGYTF.

The chain is built from TRBV5-1 and TRBJ2-1; 13 bases agree with TRBD2. The CDR3 runs to 16 residues. Germline CDR1 reads SGHRS; CDR2 reads YFSETQ. The V and J ends lost 2 bases and 5 bases, in that order; junction bases with no gene match: 4. The DNA for the CDR3 is TGCGCCAGCAGCTTACCGGGACTAGCGGGGAACAATGAGCAGTTCTTC. Residues: CASSLPGLAGNNEQFF.

This chain uses TRBV9 with TRBJ2-1, with 11 nucleotides matching TRBD1. Germline assignment: CDR1 SGDLS and CDR2 YYNGEE. After removal of 3 bases from V and 6 bases from J, the junction contained 8 bases not matched to a gene. This CDR3 has 16 amino acids. The CDR3 DNA follows: TGTGCCAGCAGCGCCCTCGGGACAGGGGGTAGCAATGAGCAGTTCTTC. Translated, it gives CASSALGTGGSNEQFF. Drawing the rest from reference TRBV9 and TRBJ2-1, the complete variable domain is DSGVTQTPKHLITATGQRVTLRCSPRSGDLSVYWYQQSLDQGLQFLIQYYNGEERAKGNILERFSAQQFPDLHSELNLSSLELGDSALYFCASSALGTGGSNEQFFGPGTRLTVL.

The chain joins TRBV19 to TRBJ1-4, with 10 positions matching TRBD1. V was pared by 6 bases and J by 8 bases, with 12 bases of the junction left unmatched. This CDR3 has 16 residues. The germline gives CDR1 LNHDA, CDR2 SQIVND (reference sequence). CDR3: CASRDHRQGAREKLFF. In DNA form, the CDR3 reads TGTGCCAGTAGAGACCACCGACAGGGGGCAAGGGAAAAACTGTTTTTT.